The TCR beta chain under discussion was sequenced for a study of blood T cell repertoires in COVID-19. Profiling relied on immunoSEQ multiplex PCR, and the TCRdb table lists in-frame clones only, not all of them. The repertoire holds about 20,000 clones, with approximately 90% as singletons. V was cut by 2 bases and J by 6 bases, with 8 bases left in between. Per the germline V gene, CDR1 is SGHTA and CDR2 is FQGTGA. The CDR3 runs to 12 residues. Source material: peripheral blood. The sequence was collected from a human donor in a cohort sampled during active COVID-19. This sequence joins TRBV7-3 and TRBJ2-7; D unresolved. The CDR3 coding sequence is TGTGCCAGCAGCTTATCCCCCGGCGAGCAGTACTTC. Amino acids: CASSLSPGEQYF. The full variable domain, its missing parts supplied by reference TRBV7-3 and TRBJ2-7, is GAGVSQTPSNKVTEKGKYVELRCDPISGHTALYWYRQSLGQGPEFLIYFQGTGAADDSGLPNDRFFAVRPEGSVSTLKIQRTERGDSAVYLCASSLSPGEQYFGPGTRLTVT.